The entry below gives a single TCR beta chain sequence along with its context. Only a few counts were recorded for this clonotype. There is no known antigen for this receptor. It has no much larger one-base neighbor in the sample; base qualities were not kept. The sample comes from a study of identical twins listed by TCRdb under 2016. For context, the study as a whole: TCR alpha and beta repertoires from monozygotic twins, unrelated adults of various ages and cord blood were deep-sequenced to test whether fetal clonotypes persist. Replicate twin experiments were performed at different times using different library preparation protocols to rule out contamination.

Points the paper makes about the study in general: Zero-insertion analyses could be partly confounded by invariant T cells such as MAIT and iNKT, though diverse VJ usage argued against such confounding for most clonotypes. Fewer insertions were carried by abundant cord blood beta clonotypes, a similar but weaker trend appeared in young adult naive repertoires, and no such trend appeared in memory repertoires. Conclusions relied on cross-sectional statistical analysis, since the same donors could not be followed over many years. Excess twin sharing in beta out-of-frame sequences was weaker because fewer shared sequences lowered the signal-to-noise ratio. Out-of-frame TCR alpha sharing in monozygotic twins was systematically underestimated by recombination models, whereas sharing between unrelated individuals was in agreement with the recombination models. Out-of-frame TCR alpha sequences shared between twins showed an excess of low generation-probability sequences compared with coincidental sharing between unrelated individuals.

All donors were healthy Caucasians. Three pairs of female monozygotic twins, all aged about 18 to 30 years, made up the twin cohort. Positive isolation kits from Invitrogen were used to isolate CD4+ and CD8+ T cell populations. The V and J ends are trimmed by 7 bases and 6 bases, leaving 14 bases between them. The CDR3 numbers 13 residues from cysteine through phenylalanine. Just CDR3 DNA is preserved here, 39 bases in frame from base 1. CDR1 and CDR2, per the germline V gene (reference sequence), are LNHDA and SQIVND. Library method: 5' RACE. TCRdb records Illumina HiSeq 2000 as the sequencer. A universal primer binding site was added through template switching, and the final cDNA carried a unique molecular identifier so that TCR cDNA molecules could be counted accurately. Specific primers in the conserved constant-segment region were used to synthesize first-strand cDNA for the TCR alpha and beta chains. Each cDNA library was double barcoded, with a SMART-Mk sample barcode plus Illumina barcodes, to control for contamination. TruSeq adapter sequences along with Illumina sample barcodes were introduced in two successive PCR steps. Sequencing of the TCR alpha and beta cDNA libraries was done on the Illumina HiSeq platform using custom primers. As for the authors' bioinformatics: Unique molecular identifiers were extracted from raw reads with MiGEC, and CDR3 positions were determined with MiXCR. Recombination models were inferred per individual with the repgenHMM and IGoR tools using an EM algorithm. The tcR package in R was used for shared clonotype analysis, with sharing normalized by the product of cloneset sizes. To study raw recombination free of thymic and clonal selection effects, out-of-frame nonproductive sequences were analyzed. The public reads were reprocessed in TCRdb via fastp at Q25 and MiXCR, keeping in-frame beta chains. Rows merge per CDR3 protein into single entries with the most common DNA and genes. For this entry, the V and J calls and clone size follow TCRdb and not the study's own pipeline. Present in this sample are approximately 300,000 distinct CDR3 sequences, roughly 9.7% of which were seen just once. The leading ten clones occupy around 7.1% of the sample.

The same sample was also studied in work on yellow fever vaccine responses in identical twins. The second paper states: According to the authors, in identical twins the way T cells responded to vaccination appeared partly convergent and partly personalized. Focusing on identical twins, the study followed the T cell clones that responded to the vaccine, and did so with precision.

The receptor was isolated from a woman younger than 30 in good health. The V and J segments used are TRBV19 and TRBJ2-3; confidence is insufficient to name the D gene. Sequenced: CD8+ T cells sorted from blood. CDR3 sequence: CASTDSRIDTQYF. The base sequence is TGTGCCAGTACTGACTCCCGGATTGATACGCAGTATTTT.